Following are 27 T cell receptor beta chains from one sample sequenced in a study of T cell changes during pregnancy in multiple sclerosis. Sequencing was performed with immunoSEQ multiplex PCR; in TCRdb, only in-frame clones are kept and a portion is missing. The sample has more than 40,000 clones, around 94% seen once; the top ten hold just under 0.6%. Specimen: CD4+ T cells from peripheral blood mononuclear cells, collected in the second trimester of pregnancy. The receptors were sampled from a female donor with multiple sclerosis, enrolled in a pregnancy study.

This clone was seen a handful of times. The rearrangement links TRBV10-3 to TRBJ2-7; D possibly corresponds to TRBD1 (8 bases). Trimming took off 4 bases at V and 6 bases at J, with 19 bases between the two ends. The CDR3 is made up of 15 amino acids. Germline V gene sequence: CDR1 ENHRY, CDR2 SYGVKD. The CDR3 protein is CAISGRTGPGGEQYF. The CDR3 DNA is TGTGCCATCAGTGGGCGGACAGGGCCGGGAGGCGAGCAGTACTTC.

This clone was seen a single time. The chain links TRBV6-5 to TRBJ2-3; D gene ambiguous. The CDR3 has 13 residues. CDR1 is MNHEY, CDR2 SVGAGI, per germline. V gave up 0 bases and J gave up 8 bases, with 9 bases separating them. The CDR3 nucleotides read TGTGCCAGCAGTTACTCCCCTTCGGGTACGCAGTATTTT. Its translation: CASSYSPSGTQYF.

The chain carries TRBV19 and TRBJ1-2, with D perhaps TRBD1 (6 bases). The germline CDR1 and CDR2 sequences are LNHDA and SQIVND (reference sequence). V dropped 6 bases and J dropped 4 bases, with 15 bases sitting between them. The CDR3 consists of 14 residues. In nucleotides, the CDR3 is TGTGCCAGTAGGGACAGACCTTCTTTCTATGGCTACACCTTC. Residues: CASRDRPSFYGYTF.

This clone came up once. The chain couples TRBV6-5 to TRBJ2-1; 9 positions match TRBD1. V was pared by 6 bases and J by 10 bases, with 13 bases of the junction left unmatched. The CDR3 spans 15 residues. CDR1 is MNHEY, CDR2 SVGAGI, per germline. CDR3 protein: CASSPGTGIGGEQFF. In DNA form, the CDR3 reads TGTGCCAGCAGCCCGGGGACAGGGATTGGGGGGGAGCAGTTCTTC.

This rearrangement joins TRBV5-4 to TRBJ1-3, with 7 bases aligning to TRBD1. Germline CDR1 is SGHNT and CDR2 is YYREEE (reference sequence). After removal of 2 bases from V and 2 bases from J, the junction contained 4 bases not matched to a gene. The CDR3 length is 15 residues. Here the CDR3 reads CASSFYTGAGNTIYF. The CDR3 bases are TGTGCCAGCAGCTTTTACACAGGGGCTGGAAACACCATATATTTT.

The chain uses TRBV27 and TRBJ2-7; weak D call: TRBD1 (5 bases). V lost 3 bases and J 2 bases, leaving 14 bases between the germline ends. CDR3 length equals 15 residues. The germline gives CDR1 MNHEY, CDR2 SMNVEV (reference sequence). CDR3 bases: TGTGCCAGCAGTTTTTGGGTTGGGGCCCCCTACGAGCAGTACTTC. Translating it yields CASSFWVGAPYEQYF.

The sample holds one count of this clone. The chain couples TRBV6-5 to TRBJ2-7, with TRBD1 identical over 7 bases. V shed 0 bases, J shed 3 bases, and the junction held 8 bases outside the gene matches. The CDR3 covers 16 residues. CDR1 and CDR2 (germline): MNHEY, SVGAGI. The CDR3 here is CASSYSGQTNIYEQYF. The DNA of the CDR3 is TGTGCCAGCAGTTACTCGGGACAGACCAATATCTACGAGCAGTACTTC.

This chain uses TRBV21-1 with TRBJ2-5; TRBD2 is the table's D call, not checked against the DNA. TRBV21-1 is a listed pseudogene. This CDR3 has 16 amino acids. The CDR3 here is CASSGRTSGGAETQYF. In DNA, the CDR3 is TGTGCCAGCAGCGGGCGGACTAGCGGGGGGGCAGAGACCCAGTACTTC.

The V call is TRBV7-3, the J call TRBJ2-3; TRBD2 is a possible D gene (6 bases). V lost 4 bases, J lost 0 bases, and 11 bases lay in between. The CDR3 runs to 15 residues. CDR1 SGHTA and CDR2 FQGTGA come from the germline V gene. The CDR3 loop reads CASSSTGTSTDTQYF. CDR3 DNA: TGTGCCAGCAGCTCCACCGGGACTAGCACAGATACGCAGTATTTT.

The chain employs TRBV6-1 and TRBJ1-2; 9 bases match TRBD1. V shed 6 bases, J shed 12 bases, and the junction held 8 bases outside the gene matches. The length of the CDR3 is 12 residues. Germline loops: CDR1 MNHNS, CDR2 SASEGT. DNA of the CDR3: TGTGCCAGCAGCCGGGACAGGGAAGTCGACACCTTC. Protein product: CASSRDREVDTF.

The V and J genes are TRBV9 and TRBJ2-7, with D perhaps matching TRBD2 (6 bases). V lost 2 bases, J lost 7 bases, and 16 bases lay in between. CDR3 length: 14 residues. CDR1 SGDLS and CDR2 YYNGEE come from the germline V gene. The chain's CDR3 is CASSVGDPGREQYF. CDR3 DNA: TGTGCCAGCAGCGTGGGAGACCCTGGGAGGGAGCAGTACTTC. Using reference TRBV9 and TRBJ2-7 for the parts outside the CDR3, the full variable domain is DSGVTQTPKHLITATGQRVTLRCSPRSGDLSVYWYQQSLDQGLQFLIQYYNGEERAKGNILERFSAQQFPDLHSELNLSSLELGDSALYFCASSVGDPGREQYFGPGTRLTVT.

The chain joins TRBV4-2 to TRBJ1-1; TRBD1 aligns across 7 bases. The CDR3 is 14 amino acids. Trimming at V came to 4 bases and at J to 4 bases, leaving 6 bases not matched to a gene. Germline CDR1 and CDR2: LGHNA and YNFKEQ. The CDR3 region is CASSRDRASTEAFF. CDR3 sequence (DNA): TGTGCCAGCAGCCGCGACAGGGCTAGCACTGAAGCTTTCTTT.

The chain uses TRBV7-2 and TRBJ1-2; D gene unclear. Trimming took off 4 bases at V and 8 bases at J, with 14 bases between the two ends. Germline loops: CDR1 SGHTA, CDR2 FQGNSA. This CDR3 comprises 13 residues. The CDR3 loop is CASSSDQRWGYTF. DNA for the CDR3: TGTGCCAGCAGCTCCGACCAGCGGTGGGGCTACACCTTC.

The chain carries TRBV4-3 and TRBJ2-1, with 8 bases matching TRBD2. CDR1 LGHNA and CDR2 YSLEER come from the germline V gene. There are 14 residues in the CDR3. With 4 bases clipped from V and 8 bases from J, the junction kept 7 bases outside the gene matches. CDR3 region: CASSRGGSPDEQFF. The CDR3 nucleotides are TGCGCCAGCAGCCGCGGGGGGTCGCCCGATGAGCAGTTCTTC.

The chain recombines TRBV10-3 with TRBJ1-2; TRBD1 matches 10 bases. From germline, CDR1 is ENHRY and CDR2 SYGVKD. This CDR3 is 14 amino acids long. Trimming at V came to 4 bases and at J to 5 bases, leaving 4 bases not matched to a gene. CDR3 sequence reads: CAISARGQGYGYTF. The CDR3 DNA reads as TGTGCCATCAGTGCTCGGGGACAGGGGTATGGCTACACCTTC.

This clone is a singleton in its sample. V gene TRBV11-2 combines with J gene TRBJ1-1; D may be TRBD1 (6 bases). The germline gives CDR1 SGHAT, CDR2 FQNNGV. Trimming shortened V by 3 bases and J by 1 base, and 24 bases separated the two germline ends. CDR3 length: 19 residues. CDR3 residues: CASSLGYRVFAATNTEAFF. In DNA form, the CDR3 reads TGTGCCAGCAGCTTGGGGTACAGGGTCTTCGCGGCAACGAACACTGAAGCTTTCTTT.

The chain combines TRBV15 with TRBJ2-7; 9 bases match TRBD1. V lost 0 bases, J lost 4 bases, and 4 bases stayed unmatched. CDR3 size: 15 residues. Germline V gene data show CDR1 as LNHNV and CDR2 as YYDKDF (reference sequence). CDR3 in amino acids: CATSREDRGAYEQYF. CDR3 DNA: TGTGCCACCAGCAGAGAGGACAGGGGAGCGTACGAGCAGTACTTC.

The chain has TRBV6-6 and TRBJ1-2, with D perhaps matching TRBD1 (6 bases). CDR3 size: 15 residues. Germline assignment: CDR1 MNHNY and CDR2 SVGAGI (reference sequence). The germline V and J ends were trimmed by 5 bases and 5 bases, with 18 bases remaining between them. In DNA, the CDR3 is TGTGCCAGCAGTCTCCGGGGGGGGCAGTTGTATGGCTACACCTTC. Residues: CASSLRGGQLYGYTF.

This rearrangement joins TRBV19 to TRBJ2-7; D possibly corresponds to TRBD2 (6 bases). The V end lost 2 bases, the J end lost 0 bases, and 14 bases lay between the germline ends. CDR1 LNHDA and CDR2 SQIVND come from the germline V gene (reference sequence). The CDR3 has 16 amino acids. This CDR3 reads CASSISQEGPSYEQYF. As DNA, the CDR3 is TGTGCCAGTAGTATATCGCAGGAGGGCCCCTCCTACGAGCAGTACTTC.

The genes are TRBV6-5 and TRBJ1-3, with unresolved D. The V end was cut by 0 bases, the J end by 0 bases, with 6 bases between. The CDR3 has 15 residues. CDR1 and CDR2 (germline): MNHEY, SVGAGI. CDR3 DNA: TGTGCCAGCAGTTACTCGTGGAGCTCTGGAAACACCATATATTTT. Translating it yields CASSYSWSSGNTIYF.

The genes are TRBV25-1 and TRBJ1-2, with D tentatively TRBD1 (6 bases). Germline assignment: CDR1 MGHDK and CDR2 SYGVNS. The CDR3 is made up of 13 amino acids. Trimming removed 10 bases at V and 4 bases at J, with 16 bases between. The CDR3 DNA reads TGTGCCACGAAGGACACCAGGGGCTATGGCTACACCTTC. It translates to CATKDTRGYGYTF.

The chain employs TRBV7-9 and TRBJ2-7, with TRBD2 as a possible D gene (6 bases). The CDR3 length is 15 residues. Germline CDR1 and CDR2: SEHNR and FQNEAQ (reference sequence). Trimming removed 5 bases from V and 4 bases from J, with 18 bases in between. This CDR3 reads CASSPNPGTGYEQYF. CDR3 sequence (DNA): TGTGCCAGCAGCCCTAATCCGGGGACTGGGTACGAGCAGTACTTC. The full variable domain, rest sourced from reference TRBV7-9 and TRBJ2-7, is DTGVSQNPRHKITKRGQNVTFRCDPISEHNRLYWYRQTLGQGPEFLTYFQNEAQLEKSRLLSDRFSAERPKGSFSTLEIQRTEQGDSAMYLCASSPNPGTGYEQYFGPGTRLTVT.

The CDR3 loop reads CASSLVAQGMGYTF. The CDR3 DNA reads as TGTGCCAGCAGCTTAGTAGCTCAGGGTATGGGCTACACCTTC. This chain connects TRBV7-2 to TRBJ1-2; tentatively, D is TRBD1 (5 bases). V was trimmed by 1 base and J by 8 bases, leaving 14 bases between them. CDR3 length: 14 amino acids. Germline CDR1 SGHTA, CDR2 FQGNSA.

CDR3 loop: CASSPRTGNQPQHF. The CDR3 DNA sequence: TGTGCCAGTAGTCCCCGGACAGGCAATCAGCCCCAGCATTTT. V is TRBV19 and J is TRBJ1-5; weak D call: TRBD1 (6 bases). CDR3 length: 14 amino acids. Trimming cost V 5 bases and J 2 bases, with 10 bases left between them. Germline CDR1 reads LNHDA; CDR2 reads SQIVND (reference sequence).

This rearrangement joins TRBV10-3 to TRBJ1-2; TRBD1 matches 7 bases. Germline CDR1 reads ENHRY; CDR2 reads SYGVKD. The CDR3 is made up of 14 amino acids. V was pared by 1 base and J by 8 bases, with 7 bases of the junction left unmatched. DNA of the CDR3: TGTGCCATCAGTGAGTTGGGACAGATGCCCGGCTACACCTTC. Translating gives CAISELGQMPGYTF.

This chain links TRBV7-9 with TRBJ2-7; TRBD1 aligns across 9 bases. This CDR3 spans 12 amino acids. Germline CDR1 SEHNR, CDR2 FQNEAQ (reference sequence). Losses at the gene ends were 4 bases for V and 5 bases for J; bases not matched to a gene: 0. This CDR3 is CASSWTGDEQYF. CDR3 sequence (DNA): TGTGCCAGCAGCTGGACAGGGGACGAGCAGTACTTC.

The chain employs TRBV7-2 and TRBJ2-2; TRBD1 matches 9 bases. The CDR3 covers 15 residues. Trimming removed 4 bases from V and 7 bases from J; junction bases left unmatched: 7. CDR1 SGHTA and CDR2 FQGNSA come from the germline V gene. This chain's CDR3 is CASSYGTGRDGELFF. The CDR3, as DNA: TGTGCCAGCAGCTATGGGACAGGGAGGGACGGGGAGCTGTTTTTT.